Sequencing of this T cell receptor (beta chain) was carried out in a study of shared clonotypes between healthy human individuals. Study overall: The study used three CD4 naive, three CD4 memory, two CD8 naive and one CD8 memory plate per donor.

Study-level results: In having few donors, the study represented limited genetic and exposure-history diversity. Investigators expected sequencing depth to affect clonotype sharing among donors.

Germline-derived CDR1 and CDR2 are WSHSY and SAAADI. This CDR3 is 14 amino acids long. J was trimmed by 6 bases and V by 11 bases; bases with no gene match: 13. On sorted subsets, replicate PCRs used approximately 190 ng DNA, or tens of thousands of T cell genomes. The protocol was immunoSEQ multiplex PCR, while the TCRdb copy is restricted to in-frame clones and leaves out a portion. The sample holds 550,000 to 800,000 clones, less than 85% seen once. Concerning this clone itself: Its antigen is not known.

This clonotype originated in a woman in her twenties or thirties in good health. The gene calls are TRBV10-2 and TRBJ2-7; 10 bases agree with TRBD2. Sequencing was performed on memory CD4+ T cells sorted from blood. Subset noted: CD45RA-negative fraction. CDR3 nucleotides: TGCGCCTCCCATGGGAGCGGGAGGGCCCGCGAGCAGTACTTC. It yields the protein CASHGSGRAREQYF.